These 17 T cell receptor beta chains originate from one sample sequenced in a study of patients and donors after allogeneic stem cell transplantation. TCRdb passed the RT-PCR reads through MiXCR, listing each CDR3 protein once. The repertoire holds 80,000 to 90,000 distinct CDR3 sequences, around 48% seen once, with 50% to 75% in the top ten. Sequenced material: blood, either unsorted or a sorted T cell fraction (not recorded which). Source of these receptors: a human donor who was either an allogeneic HSCT recipient or a stem cell or donor lymphocyte infusion donor (not recorded which). It is not recorded whose cells these are; they may come from a transplant donor.

This clonotype was seen a few times. The chain links TRBV7-9 to TRBJ2-7; 7 nucleotides line up with TRBD2. Germline lookup yields CDR1 SEHNR and CDR2 FQNEAQ (reference sequence). This CDR3 comprises 16 residues. V trimming: 3 bases; J trimming: 0 bases; junction bases outside the gene matches: 8. The CDR3, as DNA: TGTGCCAGCAGCTTCAGCGGGGCCCTGATCTCCTACGAGCAGTACTTC. As protein: CASSFSGALISYEQYF.

J is TRBJ2-4 and V is TRBV4-3, with D tentatively TRBD1 (6 bases). The CDR3 has 17 amino acids. V lost 7 bases to trimming and J lost 2 bases, with 21 bases between them. Looked up from germline, CDR1 is LGHNA and CDR2 is YSLEER. In DNA, the CDR3 is TGCGCCAGCACCGAAAGATGGGCAGGGGTGACCAAAAACATTCAGTACTTC. The encoded protein is CASTERWAGVTKNIQYF.

The rearrangement uses TRBV20-1 and TRBJ2-3, with D maybe TRBD2 (5 bases). Trimming pared 6 bases from V and 6 bases from J, leaving 22 bases between. CDR1 DFQATT and CDR2 SNEGSKA come from the germline V gene (reference sequence). This CDR3 region has 15 residues. DNA of the CDR3: TGCAGTGCCCGACCCGGACCGGGATTCTACGATACGCAGTATTTT. Protein: CSARPGPGFYDTQYF.

This chain uses TRBV6-2 or TRBV6-3 with TRBJ1-2, with 9 nucleotides matching TRBD1. Germline loops: CDR1 MNHEY, CDR2 SVGEGT. The CDR3 totals 17 residues. The V and J ends lost 4 bases and 6 bases, in that order; junction bases with no gene match: 15. As DNA, the CDR3 is TGTGCCAGCAGTTCTTGGAGAACCCCCGGGACAGGGAATGGCTACACCTTC. Translating gives CASSSWRTPGTGNGYTF.

Of note for this clonotype: Germline and junction disagree at one end, which may indicate a read error. The genes are TRBV7-2 and TRBJ1-3, with a weak D call TRBD1 (5 bases). The germline V gene encodes CDR1 SGHTA and CDR2 FQGNSA. The CDR3 runs to 16 residues. The DNA of the CDR3 is TGTGCCAGCACCCCCGGGGGGGGAGGTTACGGAAACGCCATATATTTT. Amino acids: CASTPGGGGYGNAIYF.

The V gene is TRBV15, the J gene TRBJ2-2; D gene uncertain. This CDR3 spans 14 amino acids. Looked up from germline, CDR1 is LNHNV and CDR2 is YYDKDF (reference sequence). V was clipped by 0 bases and J by 4 bases, with 6 bases between them. The CDR3 DNA reads as TGTGCCACCAGCAGAGATCGGCTCACCGGGGAGCTGTTTTTT. Its protein is CATSRDRLTGELFF.

V and J are TRBV4-1 and TRBJ1-6, with D perhaps matching TRBD1 (5 bases). Germline CDR1 reads MGHRA; CDR2 reads YSYEKL. Deletions cut 4 bases from V and 9 bases from J, with 13 bases between. CDR3 size: 14 residues. The CDR3 reads CASSPRALFSPLHF. In nucleotides, the CDR3 is TGCGCCAGCAGCCCCAGGGCCCTTTTTTCACCCCTCCACTTT.

This clonotype turned up a few times. The chain employs TRBV4-2 and TRBJ1-1, with 8 bases lining up with TRBD1. Germline CDR1 and CDR2: LGHNA and YNFKEQ. The CDR3 is made up of 16 amino acids. Trimming removed 0 bases from V and 4 bases from J; junction bases left unmatched: 7. The chain's CDR3 is CASSQDEDREGTEAFF. DNA of the CDR3: TGTGCCAGCAGCCAAGATGAGGACAGGGAAGGCACTGAAGCTTTCTTT.

A remark on this clonotype: One junction end disagrees with the germline gene, perhaps due to a read error. The rearrangement joins TRBV7-9 to TRBJ1-2, with D uncertain. Germline values: CDR1 SEHNR, CDR2 FQNEAQ (reference sequence). This CDR3 region has 15 residues. The CDR3 DNA reads TGTGCCAGCAGCTTAGAGTCGGTGACTAACTATGGCTTCACCTTC. Amino acid sequence: CASSLESVTNYGFTF.

CDR3 in amino acids: CASSAATIYGYTF. CDR3 bases: TGTGCCAGCAGTGCGGCGACAATTTATGGCTACACCTTC. This sequence joins TRBV2 and TRBJ1-2; D gene unclear. Germline CDR1 SNHLY, CDR2 FYNNEI. This CDR3 spans 13 amino acids. V was shortened by 4 bases and J by 5 bases, with 11 bases between the two germline ends.

For the CDR3, the DNA is TGTGCCAGCAGTTATACAGTGAACACTGAAGCTTTCTTT. It specifies CASSYTVNTEAFF. The V call is TRBV6-2 or TRBV6-3, the J call TRBJ1-1; no reliable D call. Germline V gives CDR1 MNHEY, CDR2 SVGEGT. This CDR3 comprises 13 residues. V lost 3 bases and J 0 bases, leaving 5 bases between the germline ends.

The chain uses TRBV7-9 and TRBJ1-4, with D maybe TRBD1 (6 bases). CDR3 length: 15 residues. From germline, CDR1 is SEHNR and CDR2 FQNEAQ (reference sequence). Trimming stripped 5 bases from V and 8 bases from J, with 18 bases between. The CDR3 sequence is CASSPGQTPGEKLFF. The DNA for the CDR3 is TGTGCCAGCAGCCCCGGACAGACACCGGGGGAAAAACTGTTTTTT.

This clonotype was detected a few times. The chain couples TRBV7-9 to TRBJ1-2; 9 bases map to TRBD1. V trimming: 5 bases; J trimming: 6 bases; junction bases outside the gene matches: 13. Germline lookup yields CDR1 SEHNR and CDR2 FQNEAQ (reference sequence). CDR3 size: 16 residues. The CDR3 loop reads CASSPLGQGLRDGYTF. The CDR3 nucleotides are TGTGCCAGCAGCCCCCTGGGACAGGGTTTACGTGATGGCTACACCTTC.

V usage is TRBV25-1 and J usage is TRBJ2-1; D is possibly TRBD1 (6 bases). Germline assignment: CDR1 MGHDK and CDR2 SYGVNS. Trimming pared 2 bases from V and 2 bases from J, leaving 13 bases between. The CDR3 is 16 residues long. CDR3 coding DNA: TGTGCCAGCAGTGAACCAGGGGTTGTGACCTACAATGAGCAGTTCTTC. As protein: CASSEPGVVTYNEQFF.

The chain combines TRBV18 with TRBJ2-5, with D uncertain. In germline, CDR1 is KGHSH, CDR2 LQKENI. V shed 2 bases and J shed 2 bases, with 3 bases lying between them. The CDR3 sequence is 12 residues long. The CDR3 protein is CASSPNQETQYF. In DNA, the CDR3 is TGTGCCAGCTCACCAAATCAAGAGACCCAGTACTTC.

This chain joins TRBV6-5 and TRBJ1-1; TRBD1 is a possible D gene (6 bases). The V end was cut by 5 bases, the J end by 3 bases, with 16 bases between. Germline CDR1 reads MNHEY; CDR2 reads SVGAGI. CDR3 size: 15 residues. CDR3 sequence reads: CASSQGQQGYTEAFF. DNA of the CDR3: TGTGCCAGCAGTCAAGGTCAACAGGGATACACTGAAGCTTTCTTT.

This chain connects TRBV11-2 to TRBJ1-5, with 11 bases lining up with TRBD1. The germline gives CDR1 SGHAT, CDR2 FQNNGV. With V trimmed by 4 bases and J by 5 bases, 7 bases remained unmatched. This CDR3 comprises 16 residues. CDR3: CASSYGTGGSDQPQHF. CDR3 in DNA: TGTGCCAGCAGCTACGGGACAGGGGGGTCGGATCAGCCCCAGCATTTT. The whole variable domain, remainder taken from reference TRBV11-2 and TRBJ1-5, is EAGVAQSPRYKIIEKRQSVAFWCNPISGHATLYWYQQILGQGPKLLIQFQNNGVVDDSQLPKDRFSAERLKGVDSTLKIQPAKLEDSAVYLCASSYGTGGSDQPQHFGDGTRLSIL.